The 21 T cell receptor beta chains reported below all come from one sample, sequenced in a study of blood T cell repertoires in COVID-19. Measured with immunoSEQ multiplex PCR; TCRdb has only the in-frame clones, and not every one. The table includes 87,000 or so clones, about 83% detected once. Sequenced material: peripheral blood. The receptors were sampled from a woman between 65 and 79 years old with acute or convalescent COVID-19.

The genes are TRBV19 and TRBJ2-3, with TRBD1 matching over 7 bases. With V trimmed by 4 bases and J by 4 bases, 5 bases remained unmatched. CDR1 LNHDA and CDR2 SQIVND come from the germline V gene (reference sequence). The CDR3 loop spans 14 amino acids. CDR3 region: CASSREGGADTQYF. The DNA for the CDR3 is TGTGCCAGTAGTAGGGAAGGGGGCGCAGATACGCAGTATTTT.

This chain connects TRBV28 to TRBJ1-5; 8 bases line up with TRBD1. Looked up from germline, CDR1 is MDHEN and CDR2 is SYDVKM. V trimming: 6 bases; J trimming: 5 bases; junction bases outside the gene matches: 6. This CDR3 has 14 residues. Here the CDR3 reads CASSPRQGYQPQHF. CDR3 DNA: TGTGCCAGCAGCCCTAGACAGGGGTATCAGCCCCAGCATTTT.

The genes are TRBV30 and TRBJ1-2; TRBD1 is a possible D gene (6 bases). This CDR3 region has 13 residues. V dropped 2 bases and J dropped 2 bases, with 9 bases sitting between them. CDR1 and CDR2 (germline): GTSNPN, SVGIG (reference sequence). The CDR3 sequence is CAWSRTENYGYTF. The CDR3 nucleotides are TGTGCCTGGAGTCGGACAGAGAACTATGGCTACACCTTC.

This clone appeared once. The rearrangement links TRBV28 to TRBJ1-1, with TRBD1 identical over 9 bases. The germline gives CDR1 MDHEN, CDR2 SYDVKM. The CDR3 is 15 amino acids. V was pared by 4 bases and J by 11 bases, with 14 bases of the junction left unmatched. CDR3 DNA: TGTGCCAGCAGTTCTAAAACAGGGGGCGCGATTCAGGCTTTCTTT. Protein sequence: CASSSKTGGAIQAFF. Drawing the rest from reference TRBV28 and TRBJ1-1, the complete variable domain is DVKVTQSSRYLVKRTGEKVFLECVQDMDHENMFWYRQDPGLGLRLIYFSYDVKMKEKGDIPEGYSVSREKKERFSLILESASTNQTSMYLCASSSKTGGAIQAFFGQGTRLTVV.

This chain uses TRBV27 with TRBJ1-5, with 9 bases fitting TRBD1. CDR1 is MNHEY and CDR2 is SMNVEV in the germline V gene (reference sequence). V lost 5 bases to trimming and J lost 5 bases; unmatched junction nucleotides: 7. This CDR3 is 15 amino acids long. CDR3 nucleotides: TGTGCCAGCAGTCTCGGGACAGGGCAGGATCAGCCCCAGCATTTT. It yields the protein CASSLGTGQDQPQHF.

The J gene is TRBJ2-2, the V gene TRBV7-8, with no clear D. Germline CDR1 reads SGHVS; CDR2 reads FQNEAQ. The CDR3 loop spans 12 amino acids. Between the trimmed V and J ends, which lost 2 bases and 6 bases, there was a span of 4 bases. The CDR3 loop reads CASSLSSGELFF. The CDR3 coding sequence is TGTGCCAGCAGCTTAAGCTCCGGGGAGCTGTTTTTT.

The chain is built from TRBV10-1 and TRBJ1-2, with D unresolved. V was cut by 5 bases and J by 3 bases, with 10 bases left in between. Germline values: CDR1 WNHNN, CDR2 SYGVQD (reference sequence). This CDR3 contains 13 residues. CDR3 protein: CASSPGADYGYTF. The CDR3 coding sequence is TGCGCCAGCAGTCCAGGAGCGGACTATGGCTACACCTTC.

The CDR3, as DNA: TGTGCCAGCAGTTACTCGCGCTACGAGCAGTACTTC. Its protein product is CASSYSRYEQYF. This chain joins TRBV6-6 and TRBJ2-7; D remains unclear. The CDR3 extends over 12 amino acids. Germline loops: CDR1 MNHNY, CDR2 SVGAGI (reference sequence). Trimming left V 0 bases short and J 3 bases short, with 3 bases between.

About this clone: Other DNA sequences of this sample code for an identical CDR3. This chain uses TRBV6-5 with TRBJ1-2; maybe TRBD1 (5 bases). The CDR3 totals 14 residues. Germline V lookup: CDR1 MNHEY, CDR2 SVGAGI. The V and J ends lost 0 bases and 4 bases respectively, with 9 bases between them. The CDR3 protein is CASSYSRGTYGYTF. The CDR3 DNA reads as TGTGCCAGCAGTTACTCGCGGGGGACCTATGGCTACACCTTC.

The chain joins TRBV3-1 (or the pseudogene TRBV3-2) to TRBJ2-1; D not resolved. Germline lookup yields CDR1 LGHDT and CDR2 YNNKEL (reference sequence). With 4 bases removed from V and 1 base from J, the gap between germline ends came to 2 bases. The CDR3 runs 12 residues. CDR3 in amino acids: CASSPSYNEQFF. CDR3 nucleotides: TGTGCCAGCAGCCCTTCCTACAATGAGCAGTTCTTC.

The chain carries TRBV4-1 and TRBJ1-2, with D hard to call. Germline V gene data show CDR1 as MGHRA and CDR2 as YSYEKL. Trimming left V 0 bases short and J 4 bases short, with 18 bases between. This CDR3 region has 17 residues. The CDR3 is CASSQEAIGSLPYGYTF. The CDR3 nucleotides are TGCGCCAGCAGCCAAGAAGCGATAGGTAGCCTCCCCTATGGCTACACCTTC.

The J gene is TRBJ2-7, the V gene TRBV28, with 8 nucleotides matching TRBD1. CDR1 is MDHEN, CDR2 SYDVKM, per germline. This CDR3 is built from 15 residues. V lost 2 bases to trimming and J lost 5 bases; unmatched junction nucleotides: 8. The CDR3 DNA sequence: TGTGCCAGCAGTTTACCGACAGGGGCAACTCACGAGCAGTACTTC. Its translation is CASSLPTGATHEQYF.

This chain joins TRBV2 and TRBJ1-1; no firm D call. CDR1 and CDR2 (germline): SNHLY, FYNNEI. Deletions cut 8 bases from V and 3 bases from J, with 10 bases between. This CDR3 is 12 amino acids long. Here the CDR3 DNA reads TGTGCCAGCCTTGCGGAGGACACTGAAGCTTTCTTT. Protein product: CASLAEDTEAFF.

CDR3 coding DNA: TGTGCCAGCTCACCATCGGAGGGCAATCAGCCCCAGCATTTT. Translating it yields CASSPSEGNQPQHF. The rearrangement joins TRBV18 to TRBJ1-5; D unclear. V was clipped by 2 bases and J by 2 bases, with 7 bases between them. CDR3 size: 14 residues. Germline values: CDR1 KGHSH, CDR2 LQKENI.

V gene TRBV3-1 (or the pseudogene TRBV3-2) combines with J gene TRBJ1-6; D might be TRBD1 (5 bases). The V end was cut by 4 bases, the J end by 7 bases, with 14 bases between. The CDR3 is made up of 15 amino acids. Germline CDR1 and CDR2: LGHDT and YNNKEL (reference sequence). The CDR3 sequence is CASSLFETVNSPLHF. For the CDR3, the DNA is TGTGCCAGCAGCCTCTTTGAGACAGTAAATTCACCCCTCCACTTT.

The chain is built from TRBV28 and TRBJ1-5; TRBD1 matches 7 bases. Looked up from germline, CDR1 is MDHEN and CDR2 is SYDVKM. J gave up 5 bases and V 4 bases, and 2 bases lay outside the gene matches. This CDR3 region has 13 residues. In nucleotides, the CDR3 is TGTGCCAGCAGTTGGGACAGCTATCAGCCCCAGCATTTT. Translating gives CASSWDSYQPQHF.

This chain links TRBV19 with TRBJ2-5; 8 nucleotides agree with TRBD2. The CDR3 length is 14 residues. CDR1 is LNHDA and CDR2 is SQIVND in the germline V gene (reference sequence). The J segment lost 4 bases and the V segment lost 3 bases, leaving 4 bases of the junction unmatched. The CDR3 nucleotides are TGTGCCAGTAGTATCTCTAGCGGGTCAGAGACCCAGTACTTC. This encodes CASSISSGSETQYF.

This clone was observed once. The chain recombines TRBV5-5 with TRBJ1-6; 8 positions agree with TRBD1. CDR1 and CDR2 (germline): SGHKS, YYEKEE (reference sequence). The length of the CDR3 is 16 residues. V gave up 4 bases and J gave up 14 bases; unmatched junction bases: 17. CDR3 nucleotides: TGTGCCAGCAGCATAGGACAGGGAGGGGGCCAGAAGGCCCTCCACTTT. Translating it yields CASSIGQGGGQKALHF.

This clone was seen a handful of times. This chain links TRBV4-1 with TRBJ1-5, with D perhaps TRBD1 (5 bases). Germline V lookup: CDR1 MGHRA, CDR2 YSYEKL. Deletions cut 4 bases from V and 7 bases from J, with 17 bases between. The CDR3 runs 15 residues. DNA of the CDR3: TGCGCCAGCAGCCCCAGGGAAGGAGATATGCAGCCCCAGCATTTT. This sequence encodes CASSPREGDMQPQHF.

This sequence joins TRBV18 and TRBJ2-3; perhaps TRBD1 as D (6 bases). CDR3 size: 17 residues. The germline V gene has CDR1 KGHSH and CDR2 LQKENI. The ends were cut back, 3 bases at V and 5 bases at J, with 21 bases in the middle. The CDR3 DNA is TGTGCCAGCTCACCCCCCCGCCAGGGGTTTGAGGAAGATACGCAGTATTTT. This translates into CASSPPRQGFEEDTQYF. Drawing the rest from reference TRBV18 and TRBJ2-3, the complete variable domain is NAGVMQNPRHLVRRRGQEARLRCSPMKGHSHVYWYRQLPEEGLKFMVYLQKENIIDESGMPKERFSAEFPKEGPSILRIQQVVRGDSAAYFCASSPPRQGFEEDTQYFGPGTRLTVL.

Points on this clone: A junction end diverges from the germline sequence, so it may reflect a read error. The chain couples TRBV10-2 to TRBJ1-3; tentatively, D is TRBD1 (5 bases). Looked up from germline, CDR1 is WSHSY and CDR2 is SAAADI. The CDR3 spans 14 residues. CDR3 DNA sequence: TGCGCCAGCGGTGACAGTTTCTCTGGAAACACCATATATTTT. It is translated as CASGDSFSGNTIYF.